This note documents a single TCR beta chain sequence. Its matching antigen is unknown. Vbeta (60) and Jbeta (13) primers were used in the PCR. The protocol was immunoSEQ multiplex PCR, while the TCRdb copy is restricted to in-frame clones and leaves out a portion. Of some 110,000 clones in the sample, around 67% were seen once. This entry is derived from a study of cytomegalovirus exposure and HLA in healthy donors. Study-level findings and limits: Common viral pathogens (according to a later analysis) appeared linked to several of the most significant clusters. Reports showed the classifier diagnosing cytomegalovirus status with high specificity and sensitivity. TCR beta chains numbering 150 to 200 were designated cytomegalovirus-associated.

The sample was PBMCs. The TCR sequence derives from a man in his sixties in good health and CMV-seropositive.

CDR3 nucleotides: TGTGCCAGCAGTGACCAAGCGGTTGTATACAATGAGCAGTTCTTC. It specifies CASSDQAVVYNEQFF. The chain is built from TRBV6-1 and TRBJ2-1; TRBD2 might be the D (5 bases). This CDR3 spans 15 amino acids. The germline V gene has CDR1 MNHNS and CDR2 SASEGT. Trimming stripped 3 bases from V and 4 bases from J, with 13 bases between.